The 21 T cell receptor beta chains given below trace back to one sample, sequenced in a study of cytomegalovirus exposure and HLA in healthy donors. Measured with immunoSEQ multiplex PCR; TCRdb has only the in-frame clones, and not every one. Found here are about 360,000 clones, roughly 90% of them singletons; the top ten hold 0.8% to 0.85%. The sequencing input was PBMCs. The receptors stem from a woman aged 18-29 years in good health and CMV-seronegative.

A single count supports this clone. The chain carries TRBV7-9 and TRBJ2-1; TRBD2 might be the D (5 bases). The CDR3 length is 13 residues. The germline gives CDR1 SEHNR, CDR2 FQNEAQ (reference sequence). Trimming took off 0 bases at V and 6 bases at J, with 6 bases between the two ends. CDR3 bases: TGTGCCAGCAGCTTAGCCAGCGGCAATGAGCAGTTCTTC. It translates to CASSLASGNEQFF.

The V and J genes are TRBV6-1 and TRBJ2-7; 9 bases are shared with TRBD1. Per the germline V gene, CDR1 is MNHNS and CDR2 is SASEGT. The CDR3 runs to 12 residues. V lost 8 bases to trimming and J lost 1 base; unmatched junction nucleotides: 0. CDR3 bases: TGTGCCAGCGGGACAGGGTCCTACGAGCAGTACTTC. It is translated as CASGTGSYEQYF.

This clone came up once. The rearrangement uses TRBV21-1 and TRBJ1-2; whether TRBD1, the table's D call, matches the DNA was not checked. TRBV21-1 is flagged as a pseudogene. The CDR3 runs 15 residues. CDR3 DNA sequence: TGTGCCAGCAGCATGCGTTCCTCTCCAGCAGGTGGCTACACCTTC. It encodes CASSMRSSPAGGYTF.

This chain links TRBV27 with TRBJ2-1; 11 bases are shared with TRBD1. Per germline, CDR1 MNHEY and CDR2 SMNVEV (reference sequence). This CDR3 has 15 amino acids. Trimming removed 2 bases from V and 6 bases from J; junction bases left unmatched: 3. DNA of the CDR3: TGTGCCAGCAGTTTAGGGACAGGGGGTACCAATGAGCAGTTCTTC. Protein sequence: CASSLGTGGTNEQFF.

The rearrangement uses TRBV6-6 and TRBJ2-1; 11 nucleotides line up with TRBD2. CDR1 is MNHNY, CDR2 SVGAGI, per germline (reference sequence). This CDR3 has 16 residues. Losses at the gene ends were 4 bases for V and 3 bases for J; bases not matched to a gene: 5. The CDR3 spells CASSSPGLAVYNEQFF. The CDR3 bases are TGTGCCAGCAGTTCCCCGGGACTAGCGGTCTACAATGAGCAGTTCTTC.

The genes are TRBV19 and TRBJ1-1; no firm D call. Germline loops: CDR1 LNHDA, CDR2 SQIVND (reference sequence). The CDR3 has 14 amino acids. The V end was cut by 4 bases, the J end by 6 bases, with 15 bases between. The CDR3 loop reads CASSTQAYQAEAFF. CDR3 bases: TGTGCCAGTAGTACCCAGGCATATCAGGCTGAAGCTTTCTTT.

The rearrangement uses TRBV7-3 and TRBJ1-1; 7 bases line up with TRBD1. This CDR3 contains 13 residues. With V trimmed by 1 base and J by 8 bases, 4 bases remained unmatched. Germline V lookup: CDR1 SGHTA, CDR2 FQGTGA. CDR3 sequence reads: CASSLIGGGEAFF. DNA of the CDR3: TGTGCCAGCAGCTTAATAGGGGGCGGGGAAGCTTTCTTT.

This clone was seen a handful of times. The chain joins TRBV5-1 to TRBJ2-6; D gene ambiguous. The CDR3 is 16 residues long. Trimming shortened V by 0 bases and J by 0 bases, and 7 bases separated the two germline ends. Germline V gene lookup returns CDR1 SGHRS and CDR2 YFSETQ. The CDR3: CASSLDGYSGANVLTF. The CDR3 DNA follows: TGCGCCAGCAGCTTGGACGGGTACTCTGGGGCCAACGTCCTGACTTTC.

V is TRBV6-5 and J is TRBJ1-1; 9 bases fit TRBD1. After removal of 6 bases from V and 0 bases from J, the junction contained 5 bases not matched to a gene. The CDR3 is 15 amino acids. CDR1 and CDR2 (germline): MNHEY, SVGAGI. In nucleotides, the CDR3 is TGTGCCAGCAGCATCGGGACAGGGTTGAACACTGAAGCTTTCTTT. Amino acid sequence: CASSIGTGLNTEAFF.

The V and J genes are TRBV19 and TRBJ1-5, with a tentative D call TRBD1 (5 bases). Per germline, CDR1 LNHDA and CDR2 SQIVND (reference sequence). The CDR3 has 16 amino acids. V was cut by 5 bases and J by 4 bases, with 18 bases left in between. The CDR3 DNA sequence: TGTGCCAGTAGTTCCCGGGGGGGGTGGAGGAATCAGCCCCAGCATTTT. This encodes CASSSRGGWRNQPQHF.

The chain recombines TRBV5-1 with TRBJ2-5; tentative D call: TRBD2 (6 bases). This CDR3 region has 14 residues. Germline V lookup: CDR1 SGHRS, CDR2 YFSETQ. V lost 7 bases, J lost 4 bases, and 17 bases lay in between. DNA for the CDR3: TGCGCCAGCGCCCGTTGGGGGGAACGAGAGACCCAGTACTTC. This translates into CASARWGERETQYF.

The chain carries TRBV27 and TRBJ2-1; the match to TRBD2 covers 10 bases. The trim removed 2 bases at V and 7 bases at J, leaving 11 bases unmatched. The CDR3 loop spans 17 amino acids. Germline V lookup: CDR1 MNHEY, CDR2 SMNVEV (reference sequence). The CDR3 sequence: CASSLMERGGRGNEQFF. CDR3 nucleotides: TGTGCCAGCAGTTTAATGGAGCGGGGGGGCCGGGGAAATGAGCAGTTCTTC.

This clone has only a few counts. This chain uses TRBV10-1 with TRBJ1-2, with D perhaps TRBD1 (6 bases). Germline CDR1 is WNHNN and CDR2 is SYGVQD (reference sequence). The CDR3 has 13 amino acids. The V and J ends lost 6 bases and 2 bases respectively, with 10 bases between them. CDR3 region: CASSADRNYGYTF. The DNA of the CDR3 is TGCGCCAGCAGCGCTGACAGGAACTATGGCTACACCTTC.

DNA for the CDR3: TGTGCCAGCAGCTTTGGGAACGACAGGGAACTTCGGAACACTGAAGCTTTCTTT. It is translated as CASSFGNDRELRNTEAFF. V is TRBV11-3 and J is TRBJ1-1; 7 nucleotides match TRBD1. CDR1 SGHNT and CDR2 YENEEA come from the germline V gene. The CDR3 sequence is 18 residues long. V was clipped by 3 bases and J by 1 base; unmatched bases: 14.

This clone has a single count. This rearrangement joins TRBV9 to TRBJ1-3; D gene ambiguous. The V gene's germline CDR1 is SGDLS and CDR2 YYNGEE. The CDR3 covers 14 residues. Trimming left V 4 bases short and J 0 bases short, with 8 bases between. The CDR3 region has the DNA TGTGCCAGCAGCTCCGGGAGCTCTGGAAACACCATATATTTT. Translation gives CASSSGSSGNTIYF.

The chain recombines TRBV7-8 with TRBJ2-7; no clear D gene. V gave up 3 bases and J gave up 7 bases, with 7 bases separating them. This CDR3 contains 11 residues. Germline V lookup: CDR1 SGHVS, CDR2 FQNEAQ. The CDR3 DNA follows: TGTGCCAGCAGCTTCTCCCGGGAGCAGTACTTC. The encoded protein is CASSFSREQYF.

This chain uses TRBV9 with TRBJ2-5, with a weak D call TRBD1 (6 bases). The CDR3 runs to 13 residues. Trimming left V 3 bases short and J 2 bases short, with 8 bases between. The germline V gene has CDR1 SGDLS and CDR2 YYNGEE. CDR3 in DNA: TGTGCCAGCAGCGGAGGGGGACAAGAGACCCAGTACTTC. Translating gives CASSGGGQETQYF. Drawing the rest from reference TRBV9 and TRBJ2-5, the complete variable domain is DSGVTQTPKHLITATGQRVTLRCSPRSGDLSVYWYQQSLDQGLQFLIQYYNGEERAKGNILERFSAQQFPDLHSELNLSSLELGDSALYFCASSGGGQETQYFGPGTRLLVL.

The chain is built from TRBV2 and TRBJ1-5; 7 bases fit TRBD1. Germline CDR1 reads SNHLY; CDR2 reads FYNNEI. The CDR3 is 15 residues long. J was trimmed by 0 bases and V by 7 bases; bases with no gene match: 6. CDR3 loop: CASNKQGNSNQPQHF. CDR3 in DNA: TGTGCCAGCAACAAACAGGGGAATAGCAATCAGCCCCAGCATTTT.

The chain joins TRBV13 to TRBJ2-5; 10 positions match TRBD2. The V and J ends lost 3 bases and 2 bases, in that order; junction bases with no gene match: 3. The V gene's germline CDR1 is PRHDT and CDR2 FYEKMQ (reference sequence). The CDR3 spans 15 residues. The CDR3 region has the DNA TGTGCCAGCAGCTTCTGGACTAGCGGACAAGAGACCCAGTACTTC. Translated: CASSFWTSGQETQYF.

The sample holds a few counts of this clone. The chain is built from TRBV19 and TRBJ1-5; TRBD1 matches at 7 bases. CDR1 is LNHDA, CDR2 SQIVND, per germline (reference sequence). The CDR3 totals 12 residues. V was clipped by 9 bases and J by 9 bases; unmatched bases: 8. The CDR3 sequence is CASTGARSPQHF. CDR3 nucleotide sequence: TGTGCCAGCACAGGGGCCAGATCGCCCCAGCATTTT.

V usage is TRBV5-6 and J usage is TRBJ2-5, with a possible D match to TRBD2 (6 bases). The germline gives CDR1 SGHDT, CDR2 YYEEEE. V was cut by 1 base and J by 5 bases, with 9 bases left in between. This CDR3 comprises 13 residues. For the CDR3, the DNA is TGTGCCAGCAGCTTGCGGGAGTCGGAGACCCAGTACTTC. Translated, it gives CASSLRESETQYF.